The present TCR beta chain was sequenced within a study of cytomegalovirus exposure and HLA in healthy donors. Study-wide results and caveats: TCR association rates varied by HLA locus in a later analysis, with DRB1 highest and HLA-C lowest. By a later analysis, the bulk of CMV-associated TCR beta chains appeared HLA-restricted.

Turning to this clone: Its antigen is unknown.

The PCR made use of 60 Vbeta and 13 Jbeta primers. The method was immunoSEQ multiplex PCR; TCRdb's version includes in-frame clones alone and lacks a portion of them. The sample has 95,000 to 150,000 clones; about 86% are singletons. The CDR3 extends over 14 amino acids. V dropped 7 bases and J dropped 4 bases, with 14 bases sitting between them. Germline assignment: CDR1 LNHDA and CDR2 SQIVND (reference sequence). The sample consisted of PBMCs. This sequence joins TRBV19 and TRBJ1-5; no clear D gene. This clonotype was obtained from a woman aged 40 to 55 in good health and CMV-seronegative. CDR3 DNA sequence: TGTGCCAGTACCCAAGTTTCCCGGAATCAGCCCCAGCATTTT. It yields the protein CASTQVSRNQPQHF. Full variable domain (rest looked up from reference TRBV19 and TRBJ1-5): DGGITQSPKYLFRKEGQNVTLSCEQNLNHDAMYWYRQDPGQGLRLIYYSQIVNDFQKGDIAEGYSVSREKKESFPLTVTSAQKNPTAFYLCASTQVSRNQPQHFGDGTRLSIL.